The source of this T cell receptor beta chain is a study of CD8 T cells in ankylosing spondylitis. General study points: Past research had described some motif variants in reactive arthritis synovial fluid and blood. Peripheral blood held disease-linked clones only at relatively low frequency, and these were CD8+. A TCR beta motif of several highly homologous variants seemed to mark ankylosing spondylitis blood.

There are many counts of this clonotype. What it binds is not known. The authors made TCR beta libraries by quantitative 5'-RACE with molecular barcodes. TCRdb processed the 5' RACE reads anew with MiXCR; each CDR3 protein has one entry. The sample lists around 160,000 distinct CDR3 sequences; more than 9% were seen once. V was shortened by 0 bases and J by 2 bases, with 13 bases between the two germline ends. The CDR3 is made up of 16 amino acids. The germline V gene has CDR1 MNHEY and CDR2 SVGAGI. The sequence derives from a male donor with ankylosing spondylitis or in good health (not recorded which). The chain is built from TRBV6-5 and TRBJ1-2; D gene ambiguous. Sample: blood, either unsorted or a sorted T cell fraction (not recorded which). DNA for the CDR3: TGTGCCAGCAGTTACTCCGCAGAGCTCTTGAACTATGGCTACACCTTC. Amino acids: CASSYSAELLNYGYTF.